Below are 30 T cell receptor beta chains sequenced from a single sample in a study of CD8 T cells in ankylosing spondylitis. TCRdb itself ran the 5' RACE reads through MiXCR, one entry per CDR3 protein. The sample yields some 270,000 distinct CDR3 sequences, under 35% seen once. The specimen sequenced was blood, either unsorted or a sorted T cell fraction (not recorded which). The source is a male donor with ankylosing spondylitis or in good health (not recorded which).

This chain joins TRBV29-1 and TRBJ2-7, with D possibly being TRBD1 (5 bases). Germline V lookup: CDR1 SQVTM, CDR2 ANQGSEA. The CDR3 loop spans 11 amino acids. The V and J ends lost 4 bases and 5 bases respectively, with 9 bases between them. CDR3 sequence reads: CSVGAGHEQYF. In DNA, the CDR3 is TGCAGCGTTGGGGCAGGGCACGAGCAGTACTTC.

The rearrangement uses TRBV20-1 and TRBJ1-1; 9 bases map to TRBD1. Per germline, CDR1 DFQATT and CDR2 SNEGSKA (reference sequence). The trim removed 5 bases at V and 5 bases at J, leaving 9 bases unmatched. This CDR3 comprises 14 residues. The CDR3 nucleotides read TGCAGTGCTGCGACAGGGGGTTTGGGTACTGAAGCTTTCTTT. Translation gives CSAATGGLGTEAFF.

This clonotype was picked up a small number of times. The J gene is TRBJ2-3, the V gene TRBV5-5; 7 nucleotides line up with TRBD2. Germline V lookup: CDR1 SGHKS, CDR2 YYEKEE (reference sequence). The CDR3 spans 18 residues. J gave up 0 bases and V 3 bases, and 13 bases lay outside the gene matches. CDR3 sequence reads: CASSSRAPGGYSTDTQYF. DNA for the CDR3: TGTGCCAGCAGCTCCCGGGCCCCCGGGGGGTATAGCACAGATACGCAGTATTTT.

The chain links TRBV29-1 to TRBJ1-1; D gene unclear. The CDR3 is 12 amino acids. Trimming took off 7 bases at V and 5 bases at J, with 14 bases between the two ends. From germline, CDR1 is SQVTM and CDR2 ANQGSEA. CDR3 nucleotide sequence: TGCAGCGCCGAGGTCCCGGGGACTGAAGCTTTCTTT. It specifies CSAEVPGTEAFF.

There are a few counts of this clonotype. The chain has TRBV5-1 and TRBJ2-2; 10 positions match TRBD2. The CDR3 length is 16 residues. Germline CDR1 and CDR2: SGHRS and YFSETQ. V shed 9 bases and J 1 base; nucleotides not matched to a gene: 9. CDR3 DNA: TGCGCCACTCAATACAGCGGGGGGGAGAACACCGGGGAGCTGTTTTTT. As protein: CATQYSGGENTGELFF.

Written as DNA, the CDR3 is TGTGCCAGCAGCTTATGGACTAGCGGGGGAAAAGAGACCCAGTACTTC. Its protein product is CASSLWTSGGKETQYF. V is TRBV7-2 and J is TRBJ2-5; 13 bases are shared with TRBD2. CDR3 length: 16 amino acids. J was trimmed by 3 bases and V by 2 bases; bases with no gene match: 3. Looked up from germline, CDR1 is SGHTA and CDR2 is FQGNSA.

This clonotype showed up just a few times. The chain uses TRBV20-1 and TRBJ2-3; TRBD1 matches at 8 bases. The CDR3 is 14 amino acids. Germline CDR1 reads DFQATT; CDR2 reads SNEGSKA (reference sequence). J lost 0 bases, V lost 5 bases, and 4 bases had no gene match. The CDR3 spells CSALRDRSTDTQYF. In nucleotides, the CDR3 is TGCAGTGCTCTACGGGACAGGAGCACAGATACGCAGTATTTT.

V usage is TRBV4-1 and J usage is TRBJ2-7; D ambiguous. Trimming took 1 base from V and 3 from J, leaving 7 bases between them. Germline V CDR1 and CDR2: MGHRA, YSYEKL. This CDR3 contains 13 residues. This CDR3 is CASSQAWGYEQYF. The DNA for the CDR3 is TGCGCCAGCAGCCAAGCGTGGGGCTACGAGCAGTACTTC.

This clonotype was counted once. The rearrangement joins TRBV11-2 to TRBJ1-2; 7 bases align to TRBD1. The CDR3 spans 13 residues. V lost 5 bases, J lost 7 bases, and 7 bases stayed unmatched. Germline assignment: CDR1 SGHAT and CDR2 FQNNGV. CDR3 region: CASSPMTGSGYTF. Written as DNA, the CDR3 is TGTGCCAGCAGCCCGATGACAGGGAGTGGCTACACCTTC.

Only a few counts were recorded for this clonotype. This chain links TRBV12-3 or TRBV12-4 with TRBJ2-5; TRBD1 agrees at 9 bases. The J segment lost 1 base and the V segment lost 3 bases, leaving 3 bases of the junction unmatched. CDR3 length equals 15 residues. CDR3 sequence: CASSFRTGAQETQYF. In nucleotides, the CDR3 is TGTGCCAGCAGTTTTCGGACAGGGGCCCAAGAGACCCAGTACTTC.

This clonotype was observed a handful of times. The V gene is TRBV20-1, the J gene TRBJ2-1, with D possibly being TRBD1 (5 bases). The CDR3 loop spans 14 amino acids. Trimming took 5 bases from V and 0 from J, leaving 11 bases between them. Per germline, CDR1 DFQATT and CDR2 SNEGSKA (reference sequence). CDR3: CSAEQVSSYNEQFF. CDR3 DNA: TGCAGTGCTGAACAGGTTAGCTCCTACAATGAGCAGTTCTTC.

The chain joins TRBV7-6 to TRBJ1-3; D gene unclear. The CDR3 contains 14 residues. Per the germline V gene, CDR1 is SGHVS and CDR2 is FNYEAQ. The V and J ends lost 1 base and 2 bases respectively, with 6 bases between them. The CDR3 here is CASSLVETGNTIYF. The CDR3 DNA is TGTGCCAGCAGCTTAGTTGAAACTGGAAACACCATATATTTT.

This chain connects TRBV29-1 to TRBJ2-3; D unclear. The ends were cut back, 5 bases at V and 4 bases at J, with 13 bases in the middle. Germline values: CDR1 SQVTM, CDR2 ANQGSEA. This CDR3 has 13 residues. CDR3 coding DNA: TGCAGCGTTCTGCTCCCCAGTTCAGATACGCAGTATTTT. Translation: CSVLLPSSDTQYF.

V and J are TRBV29-1 and TRBJ2-1, with 13 bases matching TRBD2. Germline loops: CDR1 SQVTM, CDR2 ANQGSEA. V lost 4 bases and J lost 8; bases outside the gene matches: 5. This CDR3 has 14 amino acids. The CDR3 here is CSVVLAGGFYEQFF. CDR3 DNA: TGCAGCGTTGTACTAGCGGGGGGGTTCTATGAGCAGTTCTTC.

The chain combines TRBV20-1 with TRBJ2-4, with D possibly being TRBD1 (5 bases). The CDR3 loop spans 14 amino acids. The V end was cut by 5 bases, the J end by 6 bases, with 17 bases between. CDR1 DFQATT and CDR2 SNEGSKA come from the germline V gene (reference sequence). The CDR3 reads CSAPSEWGGNIQYF. As DNA, the CDR3 is TGCAGTGCTCCTTCGGAGTGGGGCGGAAACATTCAGTACTTC.

This clonotype has just a few counts. The CDR3 region is CASGSGGNGFF. In nucleotides, the CDR3 is TGTGCCAGCGGTAGCGGGGGGAATGGTTTCTTC. This chain uses TRBV12-3 or TRBV12-4 with TRBJ2-1; TRBD2 aligns across 10 bases. This CDR3 is built from 11 residues. Trimming removed 8 bases from V and 16 bases from J; junction bases left unmatched: 8.

This clonotype was observed a handful of times. The chain combines TRBV29-1 with TRBJ2-3; 10 bases are a match to TRBD2. This CDR3 has 14 residues. V gave up 7 bases and J gave up 6 bases; unmatched junction bases: 10. Germline loops: CDR1 SQVTM, CDR2 ANQGSEA. CDR3 amino acids: CSGVAGGFVDTQYF. CDR3 in DNA: TGCAGCGGTGTAGCGGGGGGCTTCGTGGATACGCAGTATTTT.

The V gene is TRBV6-5, the J gene TRBJ1-1; D might be TRBD1 (6 bases). V was shortened by 1 base and J by 1 base, with 7 bases between the two germline ends. Germline CDR1 and CDR2: MNHEY and SVGAGI. CDR3 length: 14 amino acids. CDR3 residues: CASSYWGQNTEAFF. The DNA for the CDR3 is TGTGCCAGCAGTTACTGGGGGCAGAACACTGAAGCTTTCTTT.

The genes are TRBV11-2 and TRBJ2-7; TRBD1 matches at 7 bases. V was pared by 5 bases and J by 6 bases, with 10 bases of the junction left unmatched. The germline V gene has CDR1 SGHAT and CDR2 FQNNGV. The CDR3 is 14 residues long. CDR3 protein: CASSPGTVSSEQYF. The CDR3 DNA reads as TGTGCCAGCAGCCCCGGGACAGTCTCAAGCGAGCAGTACTTC.

This chain joins TRBV4-1 and TRBJ2-2; a weak D match, TRBD1 (5 bases). The germline V and J ends were trimmed by 3 bases and 6 bases, with 11 bases remaining between them. This CDR3 comprises 14 residues. CDR1 is MGHRA and CDR2 is YSYEKL in the germline V gene. The CDR3 DNA is TGCGCCAGCAGCCATCTTACAGGTGCCGGGGAGCTGTTTTTT. It yields the protein CASSHLTGAGELFF.

The chain links TRBV5-1 to TRBJ1-1; tentatively, D is TRBD1 (5 bases). This CDR3 spans 15 amino acids. The germline gives CDR1 SGHRS, CDR2 YFSETQ. The ends were cut back, 3 bases at V and 1 base at J, with 13 bases in the middle. CDR3 sequence reads: CASSSSGTANTEAFF. Written as DNA, the CDR3 is TGCGCCAGCAGCTCATCTGGGACGGCGAACACTGAAGCTTTCTTT.

CDR3 region: CASSLASTGTTYEQYF. The CDR3 coding sequence is TGCGCCAGCAGCTTGGCTTCGACGGGGACGACCTACGAGCAGTACTTC. V is TRBV5-1 and J is TRBJ2-7; D possibly uses TRBD1 or TRBD2 (5 bases each). Germline loops: CDR1 SGHRS, CDR2 YFSETQ. The V gene lost 0 bases and the J gene lost 2 bases, with 15 bases spanning the gap. This CDR3 has 16 amino acids.

This clonotype turned up a few times. The chain has TRBV10-3 and TRBJ2-1; D gene unclear. The germline V and J ends were trimmed by 5 bases and 7 bases, with 18 bases remaining between them. The CDR3 is 15 residues long. Germline V CDR1 and CDR2: ENHRY, SYGVKD. The CDR3 nucleotides read TGTGCCATCAGTCCGGACGAAGGGTACGGTAATGAGCAGTTCTTC. Encoded protein: CAISPDEGYGNEQFF.

The chain carries TRBV5-1 and TRBJ2-2; 7 nucleotides line up with TRBD2. Trimming cost V 4 bases and J 0 bases; bases outside gene matches: 6. This CDR3 contains 16 residues. Germline CDR1 is SGHRS and CDR2 is YFSETQ. Written as DNA, the CDR3 is TGCGCCAGCAGCCCGGGAGCGGGGACGAACACCGGGGAGCTGTTTTTT. Protein: CASSPGAGTNTGELFF.

The chain links TRBV29-1 to TRBJ2-1, with D possibly matching TRBD1 (6 bases). Between the trimmed V and J ends, which lost 3 bases and 9 bases, there was a span of 12 bases. Germline V gene data show CDR1 as SQVTM and CDR2 as ANQGSEA. The CDR3 length is 12 residues. The CDR3 is CSVEGEGGEQFF. Here the CDR3 DNA reads TGCAGCGTTGAGGGAGAAGGGGGTGAGCAGTTCTTC.

In this sample, this clonotype turned up a few times. The V and J genes are TRBV27 and TRBJ2-7, with TRBD2 matching over 7 bases. The germline gives CDR1 MNHEY, CDR2 SMNVEV (reference sequence). The V and J ends lost 5 bases and 2 bases, in that order; junction bases with no gene match: 9. The CDR3 consists of 15 residues. Here the CDR3 DNA reads TGTGCCAGCAGTCCGAGGGTAGCGGGCACCTACGAGCAGTACTTC. The encoded protein is CASSPRVAGTYEQYF.

The chain couples TRBV9 to TRBJ2-1; TRBD2 agrees at 7 bases. The germline V gene has CDR1 SGDLS and CDR2 YYNGEE. The ends lost 0 bases at V and 0 bases at J; junction bases unmatched: 3. The CDR3 contains 16 residues. The CDR3 loop is CASSVAGGSSYNEQFF. CDR3 bases: TGTGCCAGCAGCGTAGCCGGGGGGAGCTCCTACAATGAGCAGTTCTTC.

The chain links TRBV28 to TRBJ2-3; D perhaps matches TRBD2 (6 bases). The CDR3 has 15 residues. Germline CDR1 reads MDHEN; CDR2 reads SYDVKM. V dropped 8 bases and J dropped 0 bases, with 15 bases sitting between them. The DNA of the CDR3 is TGTGCCAGCCACACGGCCGGGACTAGCACAGATACGCAGTATTTT. Its translation: CASHTAGTSTDTQYF.

The table lists this clonotype with many counts. The chain couples TRBV20-1 to TRBJ2-7; D gene unclear. Germline CDR1 is DFQATT and CDR2 is SNEGSKA (reference sequence). The CDR3 runs to 15 residues. The V end was cut by 6 bases, the J end by 0 bases, with 18 bases between. CDR3 loop: CSADVGRSGSYEQYF. The CDR3 DNA reads TGCAGTGCCGACGTGGGCAGGTCCGGCTCCTACGAGCAGTACTTC.

This clonotype was seen only a few times. The CDR3, as DNA: TGCGCCAGCAGGGGGACAGGGGTGGAAGGTTCACCCCTCCACTTT. Protein: CASRGTGVEGSPLHF. The chain has TRBV10-2 and TRBJ1-6; 10 bases map to TRBD1. Germline CDR1 and CDR2: WSHSY and SAAADI. V was pared by 6 bases and J by 9 bases, with 8 bases of the junction left unmatched. The CDR3 extends over 15 amino acids.